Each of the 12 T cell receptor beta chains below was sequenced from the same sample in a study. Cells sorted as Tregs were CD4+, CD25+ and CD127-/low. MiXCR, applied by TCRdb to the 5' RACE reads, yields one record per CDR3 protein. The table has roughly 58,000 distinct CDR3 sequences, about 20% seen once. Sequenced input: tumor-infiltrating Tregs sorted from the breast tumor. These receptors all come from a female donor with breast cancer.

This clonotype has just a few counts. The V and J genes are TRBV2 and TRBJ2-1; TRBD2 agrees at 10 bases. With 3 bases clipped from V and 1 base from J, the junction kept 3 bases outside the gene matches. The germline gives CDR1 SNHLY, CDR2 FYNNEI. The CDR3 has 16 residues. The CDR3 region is CASSEGGLASYNEQFF. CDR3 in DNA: TGTGCCAGCAGTGAGGGGGGACTAGCGTCCTACAATGAGCAGTTCTTC.

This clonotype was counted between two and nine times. The CDR3 region is CASNDRVYTQYF. The CDR3 DNA follows: TGTGCCAGCAACGACAGGGTATATACGCAGTATTTT. The rearrangement links TRBV7-2 to TRBJ2-3, with TRBD1 matching 7 bases. J was trimmed by 7 bases and V by 7 bases; bases with no gene match: 5. Per germline, CDR1 SGHTA and CDR2 FQGNSA. The CDR3 is made up of 12 amino acids. Filled out from reference TRBV7-2 and TRBJ2-3, the complete variable domain reads GAGVSQSPSNKVTEKGKDVELRCDPISGHTALYWYRQSLGQGLEFLIYFQGNSAPDKSGLPSDRFSAERTGGSVSTLTIQRTQQEDSAVYLCASNDRVYTQYFGPGTRLTVL.

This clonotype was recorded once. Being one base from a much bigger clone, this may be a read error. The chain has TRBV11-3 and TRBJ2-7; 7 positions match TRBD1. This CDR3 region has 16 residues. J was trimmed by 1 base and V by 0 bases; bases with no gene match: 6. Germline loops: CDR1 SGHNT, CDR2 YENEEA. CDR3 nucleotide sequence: TGTGCCAGCAGCTTAGAGAGGGGGCTGGGGTCCTACGAGCAGTACTTC. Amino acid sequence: CASSLERGLGSYEQYF.

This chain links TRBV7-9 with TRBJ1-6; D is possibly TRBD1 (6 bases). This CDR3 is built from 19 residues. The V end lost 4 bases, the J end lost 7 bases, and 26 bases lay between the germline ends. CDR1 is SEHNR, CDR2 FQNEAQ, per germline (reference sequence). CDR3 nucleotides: TGTGCCAGCAGCTCAGTCTCATCTAACAGGTTTAGGGGGAATTCACCCCTCCACTTT. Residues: CASSSVSSNRFRGNSPLHF.

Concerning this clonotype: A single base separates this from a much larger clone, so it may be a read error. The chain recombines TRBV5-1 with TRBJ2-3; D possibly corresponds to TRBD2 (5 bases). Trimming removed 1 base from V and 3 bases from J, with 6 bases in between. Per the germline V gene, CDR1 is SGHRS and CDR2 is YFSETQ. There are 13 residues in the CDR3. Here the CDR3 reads CASSLRETDTQYF. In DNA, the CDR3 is TGCGCCAGCAGCTTGCGGGAAACAGATACGCAGTATTTT.

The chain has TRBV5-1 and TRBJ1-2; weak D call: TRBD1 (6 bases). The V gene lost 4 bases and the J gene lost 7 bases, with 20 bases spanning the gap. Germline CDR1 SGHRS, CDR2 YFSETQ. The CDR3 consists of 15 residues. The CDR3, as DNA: TGCGCCAGCAGCCCGGCGGTCGGGGGGCGCGGTGGCTACACCTTC. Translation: CASSPAVGGRGGYTF.

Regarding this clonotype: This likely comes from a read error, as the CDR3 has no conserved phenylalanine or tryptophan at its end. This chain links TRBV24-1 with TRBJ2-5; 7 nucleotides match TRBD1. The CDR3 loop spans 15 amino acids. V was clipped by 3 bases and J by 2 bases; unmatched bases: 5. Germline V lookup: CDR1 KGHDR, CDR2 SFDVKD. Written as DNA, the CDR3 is TGTGCCACCAGTGATGTGGGGACAGCGCAAGAGACCCAGTACCTC. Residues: CATSDVGTAQETQYL.

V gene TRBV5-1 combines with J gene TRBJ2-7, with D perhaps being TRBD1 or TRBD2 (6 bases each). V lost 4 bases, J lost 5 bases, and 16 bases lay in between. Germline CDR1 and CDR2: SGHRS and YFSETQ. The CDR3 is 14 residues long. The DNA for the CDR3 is TGCGCCAGCAGCGCAGGGACATGGGAGGACGAGCAGTACTTC. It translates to CASSAGTWEDEQYF.

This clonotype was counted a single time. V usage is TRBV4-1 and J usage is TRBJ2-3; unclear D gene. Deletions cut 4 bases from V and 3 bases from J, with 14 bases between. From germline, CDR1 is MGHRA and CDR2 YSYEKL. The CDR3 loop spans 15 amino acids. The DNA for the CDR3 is TGCGCCAGCAGCCGCGGAAACAGTAATACAGATACGCAGTATTTT. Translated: CASSRGNSNTDTQYF.

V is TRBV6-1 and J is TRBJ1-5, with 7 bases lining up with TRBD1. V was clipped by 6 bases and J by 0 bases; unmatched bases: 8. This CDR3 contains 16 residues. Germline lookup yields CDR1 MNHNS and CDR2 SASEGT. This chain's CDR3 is CASSATGTASNQPQHF. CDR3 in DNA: TGTGCCAGCAGCGCTACCGGGACAGCTAGCAATCAGCCCCAGCATTTT.

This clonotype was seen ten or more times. The CDR3 region is CASGGRNKNIQYF. The CDR3 DNA is TGTGCCAGCGGGGGGCGGAACAAAAACATTCAGTACTTC. The chain employs TRBV7-2 and TRBJ2-4; D assignment may be TRBD1 or TRBD2 (6 bases each). Germline CDR1 reads SGHTA; CDR2 reads FQGNSA. V was pared by 8 bases and J by 3 bases, with 11 bases between. The CDR3 spans 13 residues.

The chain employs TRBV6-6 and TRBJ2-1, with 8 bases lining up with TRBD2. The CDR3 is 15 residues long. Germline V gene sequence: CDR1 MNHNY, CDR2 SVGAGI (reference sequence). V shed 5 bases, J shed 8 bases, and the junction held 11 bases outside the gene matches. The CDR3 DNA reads TGTGCCAGCAGTGATTCAGCGGGAGAAGCCCATGAGCAGTTCTTC. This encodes CASSDSAGEAHEQFF.